Listed here are 16 T cell receptor beta chains from one sample, sequenced in a study of cytomegalovirus exposure and HLA in healthy donors. The PCR used 60 Vbeta and 13 Jbeta primers. Only in-frame clones appear in the TCRdb table, and some are missing; sequencing was by immunoSEQ multiplex PCR. This table has roughly 140,000 clones, 65% to 90% appearing once. The sample consisted of PBMCs. The receptors derive from a female donor in good health and CMV-seronegative.

V and J are TRBV6-1 and TRBJ1-1; no reliable D call. Germline lookup yields CDR1 MNHNS and CDR2 SASEGT. V lost 2 bases and J 4 bases, leaving 14 bases between the germline ends. The CDR3 covers 15 residues. The chain's CDR3 is CASSESKVEGTEAFF. The CDR3 DNA sequence: TGTGCCAGCAGTGAATCCAAGGTGGAGGGCACTGAAGCTTTCTTT.

This clone was found once. The chain links TRBV10-1 to TRBJ2-5, with D possibly TRBD1 on 5 matching bases. The DNA end is a closer match to TRBJ2-7, so the J assignment may be wrong. The CDR3 is made up of 15 amino acids. Germline loops: CDR1 WNHNN, CDR2 SYGVQD (reference sequence). CDR3 DNA: TGCGCCAGCAGTTCAGACAGCGTTAGCTCCTACGAGCAGTACTTC. Translating gives CASSSDSVSSYEQYF.

CDR3 sequence reads: CASSLDRGLETQYF. The CDR3 nucleotides read TGTGCCAGCAGCTTGGACAGGGGGCTGGAGACCCAGTACTTC. The rearrangement links TRBV5-6 to TRBJ2-5, with 9 bases fitting TRBD1. Trimming at V came to 0 bases and at J to 5 bases, leaving 2 bases not matched to a gene. CDR1 SGHDT and CDR2 YYEEEE come from the germline V gene. The CDR3 covers 14 residues.

This clone was observed once. The CDR3 carries no conserved terminal phenylalanine or tryptophan, so it likely arises from a read error. This rearrangement joins TRBV4-2 to TRBJ2-3; perhaps TRBD2 as D (5 bases). Germline CDR1 LGHNA, CDR2 YNFKEQ. This CDR3 has 13 residues. Trimming removed 0 bases at V and 6 bases at J, with 7 bases between. The CDR3 DNA reads TGTGCCAGCAGCCAAGATCGGAGGGATACGCAGTATGTT. This gives the protein CASSQDRRDTQYV.

This sequence joins TRBV7-9 and TRBJ1-4, with D unclear. V was pared by 5 bases and J by 6 bases, with 10 bases between. CDR3 length: 13 amino acids. Germline lookup yields CDR1 SEHNR and CDR2 FQNEAQ (reference sequence). The CDR3 region has the DNA TGTGCCAGCAGCGCCCGGGTAGATGAAAAACTGTTTTTT. The encoded protein is CASSARVDEKLFF.

The gene calls are TRBV5-6 and TRBJ2-2; a weak D match, TRBD1 (5 bases). Germline CDR1 reads SGHDT; CDR2 reads YYEEEE. The CDR3 spans 14 residues. Trimming took off 2 bases at V and 7 bases at J, with 12 bases between the two ends. The CDR3 is CASSFFRVFGELFF. The CDR3 region has the DNA TGTGCCAGCAGCTTTTTCAGGGTTTTCGGGGAGCTGTTTTTT.

This clone was observed once. This rearrangement joins TRBV19 to TRBJ1-1; D uncertain. Germline loops: CDR1 LNHDA, CDR2 SQIVND (reference sequence). Trimming stripped 7 bases from V and 7 bases from J, with 7 bases between. CDR3 length: 10 residues. This chain's CDR3 is CASKEGEAFF. The CDR3 nucleotides read TGTGCCAGTAAGGAGGGTGAAGCTTTCTTT.

The J gene is TRBJ2-1, the V gene TRBV4-1; D is perhaps TRBD1 (6 bases). The CDR3 runs to 14 residues. The germline V gene has CDR1 MGHRA and CDR2 YSYEKL. V was cut by 4 bases and J by 10 bases, with 17 bases left in between. The CDR3 region has the DNA TGCGCCAGCAGCCTACTTACAGGGCTGGACGAGCAGTTCTTC. The encoded protein is CASSLLTGLDEQFF.

The V and J genes are TRBV28 and TRBJ1-2; the D is unclear. The V gene's germline CDR1 is MDHEN and CDR2 SYDVKM. The CDR3 has 15 residues. V was trimmed by 0 bases and J by 8 bases, leaving 16 bases between them. CDR3: CASSLWSRGVGGYTF. The CDR3 DNA reads as TGTGCCAGCAGTTTATGGTCACGGGGTGTTGGGGGCTACACCTTC.

The chain has TRBV30 and TRBJ2-7; 10 nucleotides line up with TRBD1. The CDR3 has 14 residues. Germline values: CDR1 GTSNPN, CDR2 SVGIG (reference sequence). V trimming: 3 bases; J trimming: 5 bases; junction bases outside the gene matches: 7. The CDR3, as DNA: TGTGCCTGGAGCCCGGGACAGGGGTTGCACGAGCAGTACTTC. Protein product: CAWSPGQGLHEQYF.

The chain recombines TRBV6-5 with TRBJ1-5; D uncertain. This CDR3 contains 14 residues. CDR1 is MNHEY, CDR2 SVGAGI, per germline. V gave up 6 bases and J gave up 5 bases, with 14 bases separating them. CDR3 nucleotide sequence: TGTGCCAGCAGGACCGAGGGTGAGGATCAGCCCCAGCATTTT. Translating gives CASRTEGEDQPQHF.

The chain is built from TRBV5-4 and TRBJ1-4, with TRBD1 as a possible D gene (6 bases). Germline CDR1 reads SGHNT; CDR2 reads YYREEE (reference sequence). Trimming stripped 1 base from V and 7 bases from J, with 14 bases between. The length of the CDR3 is 15 residues. CDR3 sequence (DNA): TGTGCCAGCAGCTTGAAGGGGGTTGTGCGTGAAAAACTGTTTTTT. Amino acids: CASSLKGVVREKLFF.

This clone was seen a few times. The chain couples TRBV5-4 to TRBJ2-1; TRBD1 is a possible D gene (6 bases). Germline CDR1 is SGHNT and CDR2 is YYREEE (reference sequence). Trimming took 4 bases from V and 10 from J, leaving 15 bases between them. This CDR3 is 13 amino acids long. CDR3 amino acids: CASSRETTGEQFF. Written as DNA, the CDR3 is TGTGCCAGCAGCAGGGAGACTACAGGGGAGCAGTTCTTC. Complete variable domain (other parts from reference TRBV5-4 and TRBJ2-1): ETGVTQSPTHLIKTRGQQVTLRCSSQSGHNTVSWYQQALGQGPQFIFQYYREEENGRGNFPPRFSGLQFPNYSSELNVNALELDDSALYLCASSRETTGEQFFGPGTRLTVL.

The V gene is TRBV6-1, the J gene TRBJ2-7, with 7 bases matching TRBD1. The junction had 3 bases not matched to a gene; V was cut back by 4 bases and J by 6 bases. CDR3 size: 12 residues. Per the germline V gene, CDR1 is MNHNS and CDR2 is SASEGT. CDR3 in amino acids: CASSVTGLEQYF. Written as DNA, the CDR3 is TGTGCCAGCAGTGTGACAGGGCTCGAGCAGTACTTC.

V and J are TRBV5-3 and TRBJ2-7, with 8 bases fitting TRBD2. TRBV5-3 is identified as an open reading frame with a role that is uncertain. The CDR3 consists of 16 residues. V dropped 10 bases and J dropped 2; count of bases not matched to a gene: 17. Here the CDR3 DNA reads TGTGCCGAACAAACCTCCGGGGAGGGACTAGCCTACGAGCAGTACTTC. Its translation: CAEQTSGEGLAYEQYF.

The rearrangement uses TRBV6-1 and TRBJ1-5, with D possibly TRBD1 on 5 matching bases. The length of the CDR3 is 15 residues. The germline gives CDR1 MNHNS, CDR2 SASEGT. Trimming cost V 6 bases and J 2 bases, with 14 bases left between them. The CDR3 region has the DNA TGTGCCAGCAGCCATGCGGGGGATGGCAATCAGCCCCAGCATTTT. This gives the protein CASSHAGDGNQPQHF.